A single sample is the source of the 9 T cell receptor beta chains below, sequenced in a study of blood T cells in healthy people across ages. A second PCR, run for roughly 7 to 11 cycles, used a sample-barcoded 5' primer plus a J-beta primer mix. TCRdb called the 5' RACE reads again in MiXCR, with one record for every CDR3 protein. The sample comprises about 1,500,000 distinct CDR3 sequences, around 39% of which are singletons, and roughly 8.2% rests with the top ten. Sequencing was carried out using blood. These TCRs come from a woman aged 18-35 years in good health.

This rearrangement joins TRBV3-1 to TRBJ2-7; 11 positions match TRBD2. Germline-derived CDR1 and CDR2 are LGHDT and YNNKEL (reference sequence). V was clipped by 4 bases and J by 7 bases; unmatched bases: 21. The CDR3 totals 19 residues. The CDR3 DNA sequence: TGTGCCAGCAGCCCCGATTCGGTCCTAGCGGGAGGCGCCTACAATGAGCAGTACTTC. Its protein product is CASSPDSVLAGGAYNEQYF.

J is TRBJ2-3 and V is TRBV29-1; D ambiguous. Germline V gene lookup returns CDR1 SQVTM and CDR2 ANQGSEA. Trimming removed 4 bases at V and 1 base at J, with 9 bases between. The CDR3 loop spans 13 amino acids. The CDR3 sequence: CSVVPRGTDTQYF. The CDR3 DNA reads as TGCAGCGTTGTTCCTCGGGGCACAGATACGCAGTATTTT.

This clonotype was recorded a few times. V gene TRBV11-2 combines with J gene TRBJ2-1; 12 bases align to TRBD2. The CDR3 is 15 residues long. Germline CDR1 SGHAT, CDR2 FQNNGV. The trim removed 2 bases at V and 15 bases at J, leaving 11 bases unmatched. The CDR3 region has the DNA TGTGCCAGCAGCTTACCGGGACTAGCGGGCGAGAGGGGGTTCTTC. Translating it yields CASSLPGLAGERGFF.

The chain joins TRBV12-3 or TRBV12-4 to TRBJ1-4; 10 bases map to TRBD1. The CDR3 totals 13 residues. Trimming cost V 8 bases and J 8 bases; bases outside gene matches: 5. CDR3 in amino acids: CASRQGAREKLFF. As DNA, the CDR3 is TGTGCCAGCCGACAGGGGGCAAGGGAAAAACTGTTTTTT.

The chain couples TRBV12-3 or TRBV12-4 to TRBJ2-1, with no clear D. V dropped 11 bases and J dropped 6 bases, with 20 bases sitting between them. There are 14 residues in the CDR3. For the CDR3, the DNA is TGTGCCGGCTCTGTAGGTGGGTTGGGCAATGAGCAGTTCTTC. Translation: CAGSVGGLGNEQFF.

With respect to this clonotype: Germline and junction disagree at one end, which may indicate a read error. This chain joins TRBV4-1 and TRBJ1-5; D ambiguous. CDR1 MGHRA and CDR2 YSYEKL come from the germline V gene. This CDR3 has 13 residues. In DNA, the CDR3 is TGCGCCAGCAACCAAGGTTTGGTGCAGCCCCAGCATTTT. Residues: CASNQGLVQPQHF.

The V and J genes are TRBV6-1 and TRBJ2-3; 7 bases are a match to TRBD2. CDR3 length: 16 residues. The V segment lost 4 bases and the J segment 5 bases; nucleotides outside the gene matches: 12. Germline values: CDR1 MNHNS, CDR2 SASEGT. CDR3: CASSGSRLAVGDTQYF. CDR3 nucleotide sequence: TGTGCCAGCAGTGGGTCTCGTCTAGCGGTGGGAGATACGCAGTATTTT.

This clonotype was seen a few times. The rearrangement uses TRBV20-1 and TRBJ1-2; the match to TRBD1 covers 8 bases. The length of the CDR3 is 13 residues. V trimming: 5 bases; J trimming: 3 bases; junction bases outside the gene matches: 5. Per germline, CDR1 DFQATT and CDR2 SNEGSKA (reference sequence). Here the CDR3 DNA reads TGCAGTGCTTTCTCACAGGGGGACTATGGCTACACCTTC. Protein product: CSAFSQGDYGYTF.

The chain links TRBV12-3 or TRBV12-4 to TRBJ2-3; either TRBD1 or TRBD2 may supply D (5 bases each). The CDR3 length is 11 residues. The V end was cut by 6 bases, the J end by 8 bases, with 9 bases between. The CDR3 DNA reads as TGTGCCAGCAGCGGGGCACGTACGCAGTATTTT. Its protein is CASSGARTQYF.